Below, one T cell receptor (beta chain) is given with its context. The CDR3 runs 14 residues. Per the germline V gene, CDR1 is MNHEY and CDR2 is SVGEGT. With 0 bases removed from V and 6 bases from J, the gap between germline ends came to 11 bases. This record belongs to a study of blood T cell repertoires in COVID-19. Assay: immunoSEQ multiplex PCR; the TCRdb copy retains only in-frame clones and omits some. This sample carries about 300,000 clones, about 90% of them seen once, and the ten largest clones take 1.5% to 2%. Seattle patient enrollment occurred during active infection, with longitudinal follow-up thereafter.

The sequence derives from a young woman with COVID-19, enrolled during active disease. The chain recombines TRBV6-2 or TRBV6-3 with TRBJ1-1; no clear D. The sequencing sample was made of peripheral blood. The DNA for the CDR3 is TGTGCCAGCAGTTACTCGAGGCAGATTCCTGAAGCTTTCTTT. As protein: CASSYSRQIPEAFF.